Sequencing of this T cell receptor (beta chain) was carried out in a study of T cell responses to AZD1222 COVID-19 vaccine. Study results and limitations: Nearly half of spike-specific TCRs reportedly target unmutated variant regions. Increases in Spike-specific TCR breadth and depth were seen after two AZD1222 doses.

To note about this clone: Its specificity is not known.

The CDR3 extends over 16 amino acids. CDR1 and CDR2 (germline): SGHTS, YDEGEE. The J segment lost 7 bases and the V segment lost 0 bases, leaving 6 bases of the junction unmatched. Some clones are missing from TCRdb's copy, which holds only in-frame ones; the method was immunoSEQ multiplex PCR. The sample lists some 180,000 clones; approximately 92% were seen once. This chain connects TRBV5-8 to TRBJ1-4; TRBD1 matches at 10 bases. This specimen was peripheral blood, taken on day 0 of AZD1222 vaccination. This sequence originates from an adult in good health. CDR3 nucleotides: TGTGCCAGCAGCTTGGCGACAGGGGGCAGATCTGAAAAACTGTTTTTT. It encodes CASSLATGGRSEKLFF.